Sequencing of this T cell receptor (beta chain) was carried out in a study of hypomethylating agent response in myelodysplastic syndrome. V lost 0 bases to trimming and J lost 12 bases, with 11 bases between them. The germline V gene encodes CDR1 GTSNPN and CDR2 SVGIG (reference sequence). CDR3 length: 11 amino acids. TCRdb's table, derived via immunoSEQ multiplex PCR, lists solely in-frame clones and lacks some. The sample has about 4,000 clones; more than 85% are singletons. The V call is TRBV30, the J call TRBJ1-2; no clear D. The source is a human donor with myelodysplastic syndrome. The material sequenced was bone marrow, taken before or after starting hypomethylating agent treatment for myelodysplastic syndrome (not recorded which). CDR3 bases: TGTGCCTGGAGTGTAAACAGCCACAACACCTTC. This gives the protein CAWSVNSHNTF.